The next 24 T cell receptor beta chains were all read from a single sample in a study of siplizumab effects on memory and regulatory T cells. Profiled with immunoSEQ multiplex PCR; TCRdb holds only in-frame clones, not every one. The repertoire consists of 62,000 or so clones, with roughly 83% occurring once and the leading ten covering approximately 3.4%. Specimen: memory CD4+ T cells sorted from blood. All receptors derive from a human donor in good health.

This clone occurred a few times. The chain is built from TRBV19 and TRBJ1-5; the match to TRBD1 covers 7 bases. This CDR3 has 13 residues. Per germline, CDR1 LNHDA and CDR2 SQIVND (reference sequence). V lost 4 bases and J lost 7; bases outside the gene matches: 4. CDR3 loop: CASSKQGGQPQHF. Here the CDR3 DNA reads TGTGCCAGTAGTAAGCAGGGGGGACAGCCCCAGCATTTT.

This sequence joins TRBV7-2 and TRBJ1-5; tentatively, D is TRBD1 (5 bases). The germline gives CDR1 SGHTA, CDR2 FQGNSA. This CDR3 contains 16 residues. Between the trimmed V and J ends, which lost 5 bases and 4 bases, there was a span of 18 bases. CDR3 amino acids: CASSLRQGDLNQPQHF. The CDR3, as DNA: TGTGCCAGCAGCCTCCGCCAGGGCGACCTTAATCAGCCCCAGCATTTT.

The chain uses TRBV27 and TRBJ2-2; no clear D. CDR1 and CDR2 (germline): MNHEY, SMNVEV (reference sequence). CDR3 length: 11 amino acids. V shed 3 bases and J shed 8 bases, with 4 bases lying between them. The CDR3 loop reads CASSFGGELFF. CDR3 bases: TGTGCCAGCAGTTTTGGGGGGGAGCTGTTTTTT.

The chain couples TRBV5-1 to TRBJ2-7; TRBD1 matches 11 bases. The CDR3 runs to 14 residues. The germline CDR1 and CDR2 sequences are SGHRS and YFSETQ. J gave up 2 bases and V 4 bases, and 2 bases lay outside the gene matches. In nucleotides, the CDR3 is TGCGCCAGCAGCAGGGGACAGGGGGCCTACGAGCAGTACTTC. The encoded protein is CASSRGQGAYEQYF. Based on the CDR3 plus reference TRBV5-1 and TRBJ2-7, the full variable domain is KAGVTQTPRYLIKTRGQQVTLSCSPISGHRSVSWYQQTPGQGLQFLFEYFSETQRNKGNFPGRFSGRQFSNSRSEMNVSTLELGDSALYLCASSRGQGAYEQYFGPGTRLTVT.

The V gene is TRBV15, the J gene TRBJ2-5, with D unclear. The V and J ends lost 3 bases and 0 bases respectively, with 8 bases between them. CDR1 LNHNV and CDR2 YYDKDF come from the germline V gene (reference sequence). CDR3 length: 14 residues. CDR3 DNA sequence: TGTGCCACCAGCAGCGGACCGTACCAAGAGACCCAGTACTTC. Its translation is CATSSGPYQETQYF.

The genes are TRBV28 and TRBJ1-4, with no clear D. Per the germline V gene, CDR1 is MDHEN and CDR2 is SYDVKM. The ends were cut back, 6 bases at V and 0 bases at J, with 14 bases in the middle. This CDR3 comprises 16 residues. CDR3 coding DNA: TGTGCCAGCAGGCGGACCGCCGTTGCAACTAATGAAAAACTGTTTTTT. This codes for CASRRTAVATNEKLFF.

The J gene is TRBJ2-1, the V gene TRBV7-9; 14 bases match TRBD2. Germline V gene lookup returns CDR1 SEHNR and CDR2 FQNEAQ (reference sequence). With V trimmed by 11 bases and J by 7 bases, 13 bases remained unmatched. This CDR3 is built from 16 residues. CDR3 loop: CALGTSGSPGVNEQFF. The CDR3 nucleotides are TGTGCCCTCGGGACTAGCGGGAGTCCAGGTGTTAATGAGCAGTTCTTC.

This clone showed up just once. The chain employs TRBV6-1 and TRBJ2-3; 8 bases map to TRBD2. V was clipped by 6 bases and J by 13 bases; unmatched bases: 9. Germline V gives CDR1 MNHNS, CDR2 SASEGT. This CDR3 spans 12 amino acids. CDR3 protein: CASSEPGLVKYF. The CDR3 region has the DNA TGTGCCAGCAGCGAACCGGGACTAGTTAAGTATTTT.

The chain joins TRBV29-1 to TRBJ1-1; D gene unclear. CDR1 and CDR2 (germline): SQVTM, ANQGSEA. The CDR3 spans 13 residues. With 3 bases removed from V and 3 bases from J, the gap between germline ends came to 11 bases. CDR3 nucleotides: TGCAGCGTTGAGTATAGACGAGACACTGAAGCTTTCTTT. Its translation: CSVEYRRDTEAFF.

The V call is TRBV7-2, the J call TRBJ2-7; no definite D call. V lost 2 bases to trimming and J lost 3 bases, with 17 bases between them. The CDR3 consists of 16 residues. Germline CDR1 reads SGHTA; CDR2 reads FQGNSA. The CDR3 bases are TGTGCCAGCAGCTTATCCCGCGGTGAAGCCGACTACGAGCAGTACTTC. Residues: CASSLSRGEADYEQYF.

The chain joins TRBV27 to TRBJ2-3; D is unresolved. The CDR3 loop spans 14 amino acids. Deletions cut 2 bases from V and 2 bases from J, with 8 bases between. CDR1 is MNHEY and CDR2 is SMNVEV in the germline V gene (reference sequence). The CDR3 loop is CASSLLNPTDTQYF. The CDR3 nucleotides are TGTGCCAGCAGTTTACTAAATCCCACAGATACGCAGTATTTT.

The chain carries TRBV6-1 and TRBJ2-7; no firm D call. V was pared by 5 bases and J by 3 bases, with 11 bases between. CDR1 is MNHNS, CDR2 SASEGT, per germline. The CDR3 consists of 13 residues. The CDR3 nucleotides are TGTGCCAGCAGTTTCAGCGTCCTCTACGAGCAGTACTTC. Translated, it gives CASSFSVLYEQYF.

This clone has a handful of counts. J is TRBJ2-7 and V is TRBV6-5; TRBD2 is a possible D gene (6 bases). The V gene lost 1 base and the J gene lost 0 bases, with 13 bases spanning the gap. Germline V gives CDR1 MNHEY, CDR2 SVGAGI. CDR3 length: 16 amino acids. The CDR3 nucleotides are TGTGCCAGCAGTTACTGGGGTAGCGGTAGCTCCTACGAGCAGTACTTC. As protein: CASSYWGSGSSYEQYF.

V gene TRBV5-1 combines with J gene TRBJ2-2; 8 nucleotides match TRBD2. With 4 bases clipped from V and 1 base from J, the junction kept 12 bases outside the gene matches. Per the germline V gene, CDR1 is SGHRS and CDR2 is YFSETQ. This CDR3 comprises 18 residues. The CDR3 DNA reads as TGCGCCAGCAGCACCTCTCGAGCGGGGGTAAAGAACACCGGGGAGCTGTTTTTT. This codes for CASSTSRAGVKNTGELFF.

The chain employs TRBV5-1 and TRBJ1-4; D possibly corresponds to TRBD1 (6 bases). The CDR3 has 15 residues. Trimming cost V 0 bases and J 5 bases, with 11 bases left between them. Germline values: CDR1 SGHRS, CDR2 YFSETQ. The CDR3 DNA reads as TGCGCCAGCAGCTTGGAAGGGGGGAGGAATGAAAAACTGTTTTTT. Its protein is CASSLEGGRNEKLFF. Full variable domain (rest looked up from reference TRBV5-1 and TRBJ1-4): KAGVTQTPRYLIKTRGQQVTLSCSPISGHRSVSWYQQTPGQGLQFLFEYFSETQRNKGNFPGRFSGRQFSNSRSEMNVSTLELGDSALYLCASSLEGGRNEKLFFGSGTQLSVL.

The V call is TRBV7-2, the J call TRBJ1-2; D perhaps matches TRBD1 (5 bases). V was trimmed by 3 bases and J by 0 bases, leaving 8 bases between them. The germline V gene has CDR1 SGHTA and CDR2 FQGNSA. The CDR3 is 14 residues long. Here the CDR3 reads CASSFGGANYGYTF. The DNA for the CDR3 is TGTGCCAGCAGCTTTGGGGGAGCTAACTATGGCTACACCTTC.

This chain uses TRBV5-5 with TRBJ1-1; a possible D gene is TRBD1 (6 bases). From germline, CDR1 is SGHKS and CDR2 YYEKEE (reference sequence). The CDR3 runs 16 residues. Trimming removed 4 bases at V and 4 bases at J, with 20 bases between. CDR3: CASSGAGVRVGTEAFF. In DNA form, the CDR3 reads TGTGCCAGCAGCGGCGCAGGGGTTCGGGTGGGCACTGAAGCTTTCTTT. The full variable domain, completed using reference TRBV5-5 and TRBJ1-1, is DAGVTQSPTHLIKTRGQQVTLRCSPISGHKSVSWYQQVLGQGPQFIFQYYEKEERGRGNFPDRFSARQFPNYSSELNVNALLLGDSALYLCASSGAGVRVGTEAFFGQGTRLTVV.

J is TRBJ2-3 and V is TRBV10-3; D possibly matches TRBD1 or TRBD2 (5 bases each). There are 15 residues in the CDR3. V lost 4 bases to trimming and J lost 0 bases, with 11 bases between them. The germline V gene encodes CDR1 ENHRY and CDR2 SYGVKD. As DNA, the CDR3 is TGTGCCATCAGTGCAAGGGGAGCTAGCACAGATACGCAGTATTTT. Amino acid sequence: CAISARGASTDTQYF.

In DNA, the CDR3 is TGTGCCAGCAGTGACCCCGTGGCGGGAAGGTTCTCTGGAAACACCATATATTTT. Amino acid sequence: CASSDPVAGRFSGNTIYF. This sequence joins TRBV6-1 and TRBJ1-3; D unresolved. The germline V gene has CDR1 MNHNS and CDR2 SASEGT. The CDR3 spans 18 residues. V lost 3 bases and J lost 0, with 18 bases in between.

V is TRBV6-1 and J is TRBJ1-5, with 7 bases identical to TRBD1. The J segment lost 6 bases and the V segment lost 2 bases, leaving 7 bases of the junction unmatched. From germline, CDR1 is MNHNS and CDR2 SASEGT. The CDR3 extends over 15 amino acids. The CDR3 loop is CASSETWGQIQPQHF. The DNA for the CDR3 is TGTGCCAGCAGTGAAACTTGGGGACAGATTCAGCCCCAGCATTTT.

This clone has a handful of counts. The CDR3 region has the DNA TGTGCCAGTAAGGAAGGGTTAGCTAACTATGGCTACACCTTC. It codes for CASKEGLANYGYTF. The chain recombines TRBV2 with TRBJ1-2; D uncertain. V was shortened by 9 bases and J by 0 bases, with 14 bases between the two germline ends. The length of the CDR3 is 14 residues. Germline V gene sequence: CDR1 SNHLY, CDR2 FYNNEI.

V usage is TRBV18 and J usage is TRBJ2-2; D perhaps matches TRBD1 (5 bases). CDR3 length: 15 residues. V was clipped by 2 bases and J by 0 bases, with 7 bases between them. The germline CDR1 and CDR2 sequences are KGHSH and LQKENI. The CDR3 is CASSPETANTGELFF. CDR3 sequence (DNA): TGTGCCAGCTCACCAGAGACAGCGAACACCGGGGAGCTGTTTTTT.

This clone was observed a few times. V gene TRBV6-1 combines with J gene TRBJ2-7; no reliable D call. Germline CDR1 is MNHNS and CDR2 is SASEGT. V was trimmed by 2 bases and J by 5 bases, leaving 10 bases between them. The CDR3 covers 13 residues. The CDR3 loop is CASSEIRKDEQYF. For the CDR3, the DNA is TGTGCCAGCAGTGAAATCCGCAAAGACGAGCAGTACTTC.

The rearrangement links TRBV6-1 to TRBJ1-1; D gene ambiguous. The germline V gene encodes CDR1 MNHNS and CDR2 SASEGT. CDR3 length equals 13 residues. V lost 7 bases and J 2 bases, leaving 11 bases between the germline ends. CDR3 sequence reads: CASTLILNTEAFF. CDR3 DNA: TGTGCCAGCACCCTCATACTAAACACTGAAGCTTTCTTT.